The present T cell receptor (beta chain) was sequenced within a study of blood T cell repertoires in COVID-19. Across the study: Sites across the United States, Italy and Spain contributed samples from acute and convalescent COVID-19. Nucleic acid was either cDNA or gDNA, and it came from T cells, B-cell-depleted T cells, or PBMCs.

Methods used by the authors: Quantification of nucleated cells was approximated via reference gene primer amplification. TCRdb's table, derived via immunoSEQ multiplex PCR, lists solely in-frame clones and lacks some. V, J and clone size were drawn from that table, and D and trimming were deduced from the DNA. The sample has about 48,000 clones, 77% seen once. The CDR3 spans 13 residues. With 0 bases removed from V and 6 bases from J, the gap between germline ends came to 7 bases. Germline V gene lookup returns CDR1 SGHKS and CDR2 YYEKEE (reference sequence). Material: peripheral blood. This receptor was identified in a human donor with active or convalescent COVID-19. The donor label of this sample is uncertain. The chain uses TRBV5-5 and TRBJ1-5; tentative D call: TRBD1 (6 bases). CDR3 nucleotides: TGTGCCAGCAGCTTGGAAGGGGGTCAGCCCCAGCATTTT. Translation: CASSLEGGQPQHF.